Listed here is a single TCR beta chain. Its antigen remains unknown. These data belong to a study of T cell responses to AZD1222 COVID-19 vaccine. Findings of the study overall: Variant regions that are unmutated are reportedly the target of nearly half of spike-specific TCRs. The number of AZD1222 recipients seropositive at baseline was only five or six. Breadth and depth of Spike-specific TCRs rose after two AZD1222 doses.

The assay was immunoSEQ multiplex PCR, and TCRdb's table has in-frame clones only and misses some. The table has under 200,000 clones, more than 75% seen once. From germline, CDR1 is MGHDK and CDR2 SYGVNS. This CDR3 has 15 residues. V was clipped by 8 bases and J by 0 bases, with 15 bases between them. The sample in question was peripheral blood, obtained 28 days after the second AZD1222 dose. This clonotype was sampled from an adult who received the AZD1222 COVID-19 vaccine. The chain uses TRBV25-1 and TRBJ2-3; D possibly corresponds to TRBD2 (7 bases). The CDR3 sequence: CASCRGGGSTDTQYF. CDR3 nucleotides: TGTGCCAGCTGCCGCGGGGGCGGAAGCACAGATACGCAGTATTTT.